The 21 T cell receptor beta chains reported below all come from one sample, sequenced in a study of breast tumors, draining lymph nodes, adjacent tissues. TCRdb fed the multiplex PCR reads into MiXCR, producing one record per CDR3 protein. The sample lists some 19,000 distinct CDR3 sequences, roughly 50% occurring once. Sample: breast tumor tissue. All receptors derive from a female donor with breast cancer. Some clones in this sample may be carry-over from other donors' samples.

Points on this clonotype: An end of the junction does not agree with germline; a read error may underlie this. DNA for the CDR3: TGCGCCAGCAGCTATGCGGGCTACGGGCAGTACTTC. It yields the protein CASSYAGYGQYF. V and J are TRBV5-1 and TRBJ2-7, with D perhaps matching TRBD2 (5 bases). CDR1 and CDR2 (germline): SGHRS, YFSETQ. The CDR3 is 12 amino acids.

The table lists this clonotype with many counts. The V and J genes are TRBV7-3 and TRBJ2-7; 9 nucleotides align to TRBD2. After removal of 5 bases from V and 6 bases from J, the junction contained 5 bases not matched to a gene. Germline loops: CDR1 SGHTA, CDR2 FQGTGA. The CDR3 consists of 13 residues. The DNA of the CDR3 is TGTGCCAGCAGCCTTAGCGGGAGTCCCGAGCAGTACTTC. As protein: CASSLSGSPEQYF.

J is TRBJ2-7 and V is TRBV12-3 or TRBV12-4, with TRBD2 matching over 8 bases. The ends lost 6 bases at V and 2 bases at J; junction bases unmatched: 9. The CDR3 totals 15 residues. The CDR3 here is CASRSGLEVAYEQYF. CDR3 nucleotides: TGTGCCAGCAGATCGGGACTAGAGGTGGCCTACGAGCAGTACTTC.

The rearrangement links TRBV18 to TRBJ2-7; a weak D match, TRBD1 (5 bases). Germline V gene data show CDR1 as KGHSH and CDR2 as LQKENI. With 3 bases removed from V and 5 bases from J, the gap between germline ends came to 8 bases. This CDR3 spans 12 amino acids. The CDR3 loop reads CASSPQGNEQYF. As DNA, the CDR3 is TGTGCCAGCTCACCGCAGGGAAACGAGCAGTACTTC.

This clonotype showed up just once. The DNA is left out, because the CDR3 cannot be placed on it with certainty; the CDR3 is given as TCRdb lists it. The rearrangement links TRBV5-6 to TRBJ2-5; TRBD1 reflects the table's D call only, with no check against the DNA. The CDR3 numbers 20 amino acids, ends counted. The germline gives CDR1 SGHDT, CDR2 YYEEEE. This chain's CDR3 is CASSFYICSARDPGWETQYF.

The table lists this clonotype with a few counts. The chain combines TRBV15 with TRBJ2-3; D ambiguous. The CDR3 has 12 amino acids. Between the trimmed V and J ends, which lost 1 base and 7 bases, there was a span of 6 bases. CDR1 is LNHNV and CDR2 is YYDKDF in the germline V gene (reference sequence). The CDR3 bases are TGTGCCACCAGCAGAGTACAGAATACGCAGTATTTT. Translated: CATSRVQNTQYF.

The rearrangement joins TRBV9 to TRBJ2-1; D remains unclear. Germline lookup yields CDR1 SGDLS and CDR2 YYNGEE. Between the trimmed V and J ends, which lost 2 bases and 11 bases, there was a span of 11 bases. This CDR3 has 12 residues. Here the CDR3 DNA reads TGTGCCAGCAGCGTCACCCCTAATAAGCAGTTCTTC. It translates to CASSVTPNKQFF.

V and J are TRBV10-3 and TRBJ2-3; D unresolved. Trimming took off 3 bases at V and 2 bases at J, with 6 bases between the two ends. The CDR3 sequence is 13 residues long. The germline gives CDR1 ENHRY, CDR2 SYGVKD. The DNA for the CDR3 is TGTGCCATCAGTGACAGGAACACAGATACGCAGTATTTT. This sequence encodes CAISDRNTDTQYF.

As regards this clonotype: The CDR3 does not end in the conserved phenylalanine or tryptophan, so this is likely a read error. Because the CDR3's place on the DNA is in doubt, the DNA is left out and the CDR3 is given as listed by TCRdb. V usage is TRBV12-5 and J usage is TRBJ1-4. Per the germline V gene, CDR1 is LGHNT and CDR2 is FRNRAP. The CDR3 is 10 residues long, counting both termini. The CDR3 loop reads CASGLTSGFV.

The chain uses TRBV27 and TRBJ1-6, with 12 bases fitting TRBD1. Germline V gene data show CDR1 as MNHEY and CDR2 as SMNVEV (reference sequence). This CDR3 spans 16 amino acids. The trim removed 3 bases at V and 8 bases at J, leaving 5 bases unmatched. In DNA, the CDR3 is TGTGCCAGCAGTTTCGTGGGGACAGGGGGCCATTCACCCCTCCACTTT. This encodes CASSFVGTGGHSPLHF.

This clonotype was observed a single time. The chain links TRBV11-3 to TRBJ2-7; maybe TRBD1 (6 bases). V lost 4 bases to trimming and J lost 5 bases, with 18 bases between them. Per germline, CDR1 SGHNT and CDR2 YENEEA. There are 15 residues in the CDR3. Written as DNA, the CDR3 is TGTGCCAGCAGCTCTGGGACAACCAAATACGACGAGCAGTACTTC. It is translated as CASSSGTTKYDEQYF.

The rearrangement joins TRBV14 to TRBJ1-2, with D possibly being TRBD1 (6 bases). The V gene lost 4 bases and the J gene lost 4 bases, with 10 bases spanning the gap. There are 13 residues in the CDR3. Germline V gene lookup returns CDR1 SGHDN and CDR2 FVKESK. In DNA, the CDR3 is TGTGCCAGCAGCCGTACAGGGAGCTATGGCTACACCTTC. It specifies CASSRTGSYGYTF. Variable domain in full (rest from reference TRBV14 and TRBJ1-2): EAGVTQFPSHSVIEKGQTVTLRCDPISGHDNLYWYRRVMGKEIKFLLHFVKESKQDESGMPNNRFLAERTGGTYSTLKVQPAELEDSGVYFCASSRTGSYGYTFGSGTRLTVV.

Comments on this clonotype: The germline gene is not matched at one end of the junction; a read error may be the cause. This chain connects TRBV28 to TRBJ2-6, with a weak D call TRBD1 (6 bases). The CDR3 has 20 residues. The germline V gene has CDR1 MDHEN and CDR2 SYDVKM. CDR3 coding DNA: TGTGCCAGCAGTCAAATCGGACAGAGGGGGATAGGCTCTGGGGCCAACGTCCCGACTTTC. It encodes CASSQIGQRGIGSGANVPTF.

This clonotype is termed medium-sized (0.01 to 0.1%). CDR3: CASSQDQGRTVLYEQYF. Written as DNA, the CDR3 is TGCGCCAGCAGCCAAGATCAGGGTCGGACAGTCTTGTACGAGCAGTACTTC. The chain couples TRBV4-1 to TRBJ2-7, with D possibly being TRBD1 (6 bases). The CDR3 covers 17 residues. In germline, CDR1 is MGHRA, CDR2 YSYEKL. V lost 0 bases to trimming and J lost 4 bases, with 19 bases between them.

V is TRBV5-1 and J is TRBJ2-1, with TRBD2 matching over 11 bases. Germline V gives CDR1 SGHRS, CDR2 YFSETQ. The CDR3 spans 19 residues. The V gene end was trimmed by 0 bases and the J gene end by 6 bases; junction bases not matched to a gene: 14. The CDR3 DNA follows: TGCGCCAGCAGCTTGGCCAGGCTAGCGGGAGGCCAGGGGTCCAATGAGCAGTTCTTC. It translates to CASSLARLAGGQGSNEQFF.

This clonotype was found many times. Just one base apart from a much larger clone, this may be a read error. The rearrangement joins TRBV6-5 to TRBJ2-1; D remains unclear. This CDR3 has 12 residues. Trimming cost V 8 bases and J 10 bases, with 15 bases left between them. Germline V gives CDR1 MNHEY, CDR2 SVGAGI. The CDR3 sequence: CASGQIRGEQFF. As DNA, the CDR3 is TGTGCCAGCGGGCAAATCCGTGGCGAGCAGTTCTTC.

This clonotype was picked up a small number of times. This chain connects TRBV10-1 to TRBJ2-2; no clear D. Germline CDR1 WNHNN, CDR2 SYGVQD (reference sequence). The germline V and J ends were trimmed by 11 bases and 7 bases, with 14 bases remaining between them. CDR3 length equals 12 residues. Here the CDR3 DNA reads TGCGCCGGCAATACGAATGGCGGGGAGCTGTTTTTT. It codes for CAGNTNGGELFF.

The chain carries TRBV4-1 and TRBJ2-3; 12 bases match TRBD2. Trimming removed 1 base from V and 8 bases from J; junction bases left unmatched: 7. CDR1 is MGHRA and CDR2 is YSYEKL in the germline V gene. The CDR3 has 16 residues. CDR3 residues: CASSQGTSGMGSTQYF. As DNA, the CDR3 is TGCGCCAGCAGCCAAGGGACTAGCGGGATGGGAAGTACGCAGTATTTT.

The chain is built from TRBV14 and TRBJ1-2, with no clear D. V was shortened by 3 bases and J by 5 bases, with 7 bases between the two germline ends. The CDR3 has 12 amino acids. In germline, CDR1 is SGHDN, CDR2 FVKESK. The CDR3 sequence is CASSQGLYGYTF. The CDR3 DNA follows: TGTGCCAGCAGCCAGGGGTTGTATGGCTACACCTTC.

This sequence joins TRBV20-1 and TRBJ2-7; 13 bases are shared with TRBD2. The CDR3 contains 15 residues. V lost 6 bases, J lost 4 bases, and 9 bases stayed unmatched. Per germline, CDR1 DFQATT and CDR2 SNEGSKA (reference sequence). Here the CDR3 reads CSAEGLAGVRYEQYF. CDR3 nucleotides: TGCAGTGCGGAAGGACTAGCGGGAGTAAGGTACGAGCAGTACTTC.

This clonotype is classed as medium-sized. This chain connects TRBV5-8 to TRBJ2-2, with 8 nucleotides matching TRBD2. CDR3 size: 16 residues. Trimming removed 1 base from V and 6 bases from J; junction bases left unmatched: 8. Germline CDR1 is SGHTS and CDR2 is YDEGEE. The chain's CDR3 is CASSLPGGVVAGELFF. CDR3 in DNA: TGTGCCAGCAGCTTGCCCGGGGGGGTCGTAGCCGGGGAGCTGTTTTTT.